Below are 10 T cell receptor beta chains sequenced from a single sample in a study of blood T cell repertoires in COVID-19. TCRdb's copy holds only in-frame clones and misses some; the assay was immunoSEQ multiplex PCR. The sample includes 250,000 to 400,000 clones, approximately 88% seen only once; the top ten take 1.5% to 2%. What was sequenced was peripheral blood. The receptors derive from a woman in her twenties or thirties with COVID-19, enrolled during active disease.

The chain has TRBV7-9 and TRBJ1-2; TRBD1 is a possible D gene (5 bases). V lost 6 bases, J lost 4 bases, and 21 bases lay in between. CDR1 and CDR2 from the germline V gene are SEHNR and FQNEAQ (reference sequence). This CDR3 contains 16 residues. As DNA, the CDR3 is TGTGCCAGCAGTCCGAGCGGGACCCCTCATGGCTATGGCTACACCTTC. Protein sequence: CASSPSGTPHGYGYTF.

The J gene is TRBJ2-2, the V gene TRBV24-1, with D perhaps TRBD1 (6 bases). The CDR3 has 14 amino acids. The ends were cut back, 4 bases at V and 5 bases at J, with 10 bases in the middle. Germline CDR1 is KGHDR and CDR2 is SFDVKD. The CDR3 loop is CATSENRETGELFF. The CDR3 bases are TGTGCCACCAGTGAAAACAGGGAAACCGGGGAGCTGTTTTTT.

Points on this clone: The sample has other DNA sequences that encode this CDR3 too. V and J are TRBV18 and TRBJ2-5; 8 bases map to TRBD1. The CDR3 totals 14 residues. The V gene end was trimmed by 2 bases and the J gene end by 5 bases; junction bases not matched to a gene: 4. Germline V gives CDR1 KGHSH, CDR2 LQKENI. The CDR3 protein is CASSPGQGGETQYF. The CDR3 DNA is TGTGCCAGCTCACCAGGACAGGGCGGCGAGACCCAGTACTTC.

The V and J genes are TRBV2 and TRBJ1-6; 7 nucleotides line up with TRBD1. The CDR3 runs to 14 residues. Looked up from germline, CDR1 is SNHLY and CDR2 is FYNNEI. V lost 4 bases to trimming and J lost 6 bases; unmatched junction nucleotides: 3. In DNA, the CDR3 is TGTGCCAGCAGTGTGGGGACAGCTAATTCACCCCTCCACTTT. The encoded protein is CASSVGTANSPLHF.

With respect to this clone: At one end the junction does not follow the germline gene, possibly because of a read error. V gene TRBV15 combines with J gene TRBJ2-7; TRBD2 matches at 10 bases. The germline V gene encodes CDR1 LNHNV and CDR2 YYDKDF (reference sequence). The CDR3 totals 13 residues. The CDR3 DNA follows: TGTGCCGCCAGGACTAGCGGAACCTACGAGCAGTACTTC. This encodes CAARTSGTYEQYF.

This rearrangement joins TRBV2 to TRBJ1-2; D is undetermined. Per the germline V gene, CDR1 is SNHLY and CDR2 is FYNNEI. The CDR3 contains 12 residues. The V end was cut by 4 bases, the J end by 6 bases, with 9 bases between. The CDR3 bases are TGTGCCAGCAGTGGTACAGTACATGGCTACACCTTC. Its protein is CASSGTVHGYTF.

The chain is built from TRBV7-9 and TRBJ2-6; TRBD1 agrees at 7 bases. The CDR3 is 17 residues long. Trimming at V came to 5 bases and at J to 2 bases, leaving 9 bases not matched to a gene. In germline, CDR1 is SEHNR, CDR2 FQNEAQ (reference sequence). CDR3 amino acids: CASSQQGQLAGANVLTF. CDR3 sequence (DNA): TGTGCCAGCAGCCAACAGGGGCAGTTGGCTGGGGCCAACGTCCTGACTTTC.

The V and J genes are TRBV27 and TRBJ1-1; D perhaps matches TRBD1 (5 bases). V gave up 7 bases and J gave up 5 bases, with 11 bases separating them. The CDR3 runs 12 residues. The germline gives CDR1 MNHEY, CDR2 SMNVEV (reference sequence). The CDR3 is CASKRGGTEAFF. Written as DNA, the CDR3 is TGTGCCAGCAAACGGGGGGGGACTGAAGCTTTCTTT.

The V and J genes are TRBV7-9 and TRBJ1-6, with 8 bases that match TRBD1. The J segment lost 10 bases and the V segment lost 5 bases, leaving 7 bases of the junction unmatched. Germline loops: CDR1 SEHNR, CDR2 FQNEAQ (reference sequence). CDR3 length equals 14 residues. The CDR3 bases are TGTGCCAGCAGCAGCGGACAGGGATGGTCACCCCTCCACTTT. Its translation: CASSSGQGWSPLHF.

The DNA of the CDR3 is TGCAGTGCTAGAGATATTGGCTACACCTTC. It codes for CSARDIGYTF. The chain couples TRBV20-1 to TRBJ1-2; D gene unclear. Trimming took 0 bases from V and 7 from J, leaving 3 bases between them. The CDR3 consists of 10 residues. Germline V gene lookup returns CDR1 DFQATT and CDR2 SNEGSKA (reference sequence).